This T cell receptor (beta chain) was sequenced in a study of shared clonotypes between healthy human individuals (dated by TCRdb to 2020 to 2022). Regarding the research as a whole: The cohort included a few men and a couple of women between 18 and 49 years of age. Each donor's leukapheresis produced roughly between roughly 0.85 and 9.5 billion PBMCs. Different laboratories and diverse techniques were used to prepare libraries and sequence TCR repertoires, to increase sequencing depth and limit assay-specific biases. For each donor, three plates each were used for CD4 naive and CD4 memory, two plates were used for CD8 naive, and one plate was used for CD8 memory. To estimate repertoire size and how much clonotype sharing occurs between individuals, the study deeply sequenced the blood TCR repertoires of about 5 healthy adults.

As regards this clone: The clone's antigen remains unknown. No base quality values were provided; no much bigger clone lies one nucleotide off. This specimen includes other DNA sequences encoding the same CDR3.

Overall study results and their limits: Because the study included only a small number of donors, the genetic and exposure-history diversity represented was limited. About 5% of naive CD4, more than 3% of naive CD8, roughly 2.4% of memory CD4, and around 0.4% of memory CD8 clonotypes were shared across four donors. Based on pairwise subsampling, the degree of clonotype sharing among donors was expected to be affected by sequencing depth. Estimated clonotype richness was generally larger for naive than for memory subsets. Sampling was limited to blood, and TCR repertoires in tissue likely differ from TCR repertoires in blood. Clonotypes shared by all four sorted-subset donors showed higher generation probabilities than non-shared clonotypes. Even with the large sequencing depth, rarefaction of the sorted-subset datasets indicated that sequencing was incomplete.

TCR CDR3 regions were amplified from genomic DNA by multiplex PCR using the deep immunoSEQ assay. For each cell subset, the extracted genomic DNA was distributed evenly across all wells of several immunoSEQ 96-well plates, and each plate served as one replicate. For sorted subsets, each replicate PCR was loaded with approximately 0.2 ug genomic DNA, equivalent to 30,000 or so T cell genomes. Purified libraries were measured with a Qubit 3.0 fluorometer, size-checked on a Bioanalyzer 2100, and measured again with the KAPA Library Quantification kit. A separate single-read 150-cycle Illumina NextSeq 550 flow cell was used to sequence each immunoSEQ 96-well plate. In the original analysis: The immunoSEQ output contained only junctional sequences without quality scores, so filtering could not match that applied to full-length reads. Sequences were annotated with PyIR, a Python wrapper for IgBLAST v1.9, using IMGT germline references to assign V/J genes and CDR3. Any read was removed if the V/J assignment was weak (E-value above 1e-6), the CDR3 was missing, or the read contained stop codons, out-of-frame junctions, or ambiguous translated residues. V3J clonotypes were defined by identical inferred V gene, J gene, and CDR3 amino acid sequence. Percentage overlap between repertoires was computed as shared unique clonotypes divided by the size of the smaller repertoire. Richness of each repertoire was evaluated using RTK rarefaction, the Chao1 estimator, and Recon v2.1 estimates of unobserved clonotypes. For all TCRbeta clonotypes obtained by the gDNA method from four donors, generation probabilities were computed with OLGA. As stored in TCRdb, this immuneACCESS dataset retains in-frame rearrangements with V and J assigned. A fraction of the clones does not appear; measured against another copy, unresolved V genes explain less than half of the discrepancy, and the remainder lacks a known reason. Clone size and V and J calls were adopted from that table, with D and trimming inferred from the DNA. Recorded for this sample are roughly 650,000 clones; approximately 96% of them occurred a single time. Of the sample, 0.11% is held by the ten largest clones.

From V the trimming removes 3 bases and from J it removes 5 bases, while the gene matches leave 3 bases of the junction unaccounted for. CDR1 and CDR2 are drawn from the germline V gene (reference sequence): MNHEY, SMNVEV. CDR3 length: 13 amino acids, cysteine to phenylalanine. Only the CDR3 region is kept as DNA, spanning 39 bases read in frame from base 1. For the CD8 naive samples, CD45RO-negative cells were positively selected for CCR7, yielding a CD45RA+CCR7+ population from which TemRA cells were excluded. The donors were healthy, HIV-negative adults who had no recently reported acute infections or vaccinations. Every donor was a Caucasian adult residing in Nashville, Tennessee, USA. Blood was obtained by leukapheresis, after which PBMCs were separated by Ficoll-Histopaque density gradient centrifugation and cryopreserved in liquid nitrogen vapor phase. Analytical flow cytometry was used to check the purity and quantity of each magnetically sorted T cell population. From each sorted fraction, genomic DNA was isolated and quantified by UV absorbance on a Nanodrop 2000c.

What was sequenced was naive CD8+ T cells sorted from blood. The cell subset or site label on this specimen signifies: CD45RA+CCR7+. Recombination connected TRBV27 to TRBJ2-7, and TRBD2 aligns with 8 junction nucleotides. The TCR was taken from a woman aged 25-40 years in good health. The CDR3 protein is CASSFAGGNEQYF. The nucleotide sequence reads as follows: TGTGCCAGCAGTTTCGCGGGAGGAAACGAGCAGTACTTC.